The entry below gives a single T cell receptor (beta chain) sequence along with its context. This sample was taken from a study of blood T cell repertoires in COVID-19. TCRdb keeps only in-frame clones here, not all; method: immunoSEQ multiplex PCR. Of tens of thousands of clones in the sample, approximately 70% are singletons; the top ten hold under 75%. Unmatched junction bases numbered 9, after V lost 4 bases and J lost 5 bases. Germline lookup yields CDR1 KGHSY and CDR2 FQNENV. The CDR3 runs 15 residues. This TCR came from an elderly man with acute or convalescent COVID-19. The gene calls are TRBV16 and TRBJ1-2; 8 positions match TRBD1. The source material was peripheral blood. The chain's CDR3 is CASSPTTGVIYGYTF. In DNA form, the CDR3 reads TGTGCCAGCAGCCCTACGACAGGGGTTATTTATGGCTACACCTTC. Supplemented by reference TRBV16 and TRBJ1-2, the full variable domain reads GEEVAQTPKHLVRGEGQKAKLYCAPIKGHSYVFWYQQVLKNEFKFLISFQNENVFDETGMPKERFSAKCLPNSPCSLEIQATKLEDSAVYFCASSPTTGVIYGYTFGSGTRLTVV.